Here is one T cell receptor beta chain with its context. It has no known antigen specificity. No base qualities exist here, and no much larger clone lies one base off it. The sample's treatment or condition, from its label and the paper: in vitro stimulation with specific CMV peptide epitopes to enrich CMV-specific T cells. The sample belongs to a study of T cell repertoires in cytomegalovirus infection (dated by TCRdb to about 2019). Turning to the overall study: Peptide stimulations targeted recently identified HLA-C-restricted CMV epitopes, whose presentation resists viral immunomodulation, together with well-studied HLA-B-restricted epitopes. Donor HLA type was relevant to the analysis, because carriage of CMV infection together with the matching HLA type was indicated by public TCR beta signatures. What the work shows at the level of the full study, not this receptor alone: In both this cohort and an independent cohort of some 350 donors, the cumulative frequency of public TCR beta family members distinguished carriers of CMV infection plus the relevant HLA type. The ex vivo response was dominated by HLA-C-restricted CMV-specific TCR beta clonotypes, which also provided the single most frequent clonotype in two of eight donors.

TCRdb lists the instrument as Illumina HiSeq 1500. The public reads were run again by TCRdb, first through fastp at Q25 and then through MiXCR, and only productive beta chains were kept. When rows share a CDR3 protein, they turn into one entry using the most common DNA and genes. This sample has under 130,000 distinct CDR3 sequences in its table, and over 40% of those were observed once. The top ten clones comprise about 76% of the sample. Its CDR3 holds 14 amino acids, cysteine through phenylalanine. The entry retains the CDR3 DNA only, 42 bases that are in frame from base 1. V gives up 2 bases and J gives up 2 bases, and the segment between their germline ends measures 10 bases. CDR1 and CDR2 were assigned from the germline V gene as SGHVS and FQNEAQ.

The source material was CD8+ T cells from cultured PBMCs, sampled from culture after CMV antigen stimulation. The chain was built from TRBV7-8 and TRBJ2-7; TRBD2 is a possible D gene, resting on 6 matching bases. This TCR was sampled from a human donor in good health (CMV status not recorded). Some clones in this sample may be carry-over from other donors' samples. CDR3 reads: CASSLRRGTYEQYF. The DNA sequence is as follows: TGTGCCAGCAGCTTAAGGAGGGGAACCTACGAGCAGTACTTC.